The T cell receptor (beta chain) under discussion was sequenced for a study of T-cell reconstitution after alpha-beta-depleted transplantation in children. Ten or more counts support this clonotype. One junction end does not reproduce the germline sequence, and a read error may be involved. Germline CDR1 reads SEHNR; CDR2 reads FQNEAQ (reference sequence). This CDR3 is 12 amino acids long. Researchers prepared the TCRbeta library using unique molecular identifiers, the study reports. TCRdb passed the PCR reads through MiXCR, listing each CDR3 protein once. The sample has some 500,000 distinct CDR3 sequences, 15% to 20% seen once.

The chain couples TRBV7-9 to TRBJ1-1; D not certain. The material was PBMCs from the stem cell graft donor, obtained from the stem cell graft. This clonotype originated in a human donor who donated a stem cell graft to a child with acute lymphoblastic leukemia. CDR3: CASSLDYTEAFF. As DNA, the CDR3 is TGCGCCAGCAGCTTGGACTACACTGAAGCTTTCTTT.